This T cell receptor beta chain is from a study of Graves' ophthalmopathy and Graves' hyperthyroidism. Findings and caveats of the study: Among thyroid clonotypes expanded above 0.001 frequency, most also appeared in blood. Ophthalmopathy progression was predicted with around 71% sensitivity and roughly 72% specificity.

Unmatched junction bases numbered 11, after V lost 0 bases and J lost 5 bases. CDR3 length: 16 residues. The germline CDR1 and CDR2 sequences are DFQATT and SNEGSKA (reference sequence). This clonotype was recorded at least ten times. Its antigen is still unknown. Amplified TCR beta CDR3 regions were obtained using RNA transcripts as template. HTBI primers served in a first-round RT-PCR, which a second-round multiplex PCR followed. TCRdb independently ran MiXCR on the multiplex PCR reads; one entry per CDR3 protein. The sample shows roughly 400,000 distinct CDR3 sequences, about 18% of them seen only once. The authors used Ficoll-Paque density gradient centrifugation to separate PBMCs. The input was around 9 ml of fresh peripheral blood.

The rearrangement links TRBV20-1 to TRBJ2-7; 9 positions match TRBD2. The material sequenced was peripheral blood. This sequence was found in an adult woman with stable Graves' hyperthyroidism. CDR3 bases: TGCAGTGCTAGAGATGGGGCGGGAGGGTCTCTAAACGAGCAGTACTTC. Encoded protein: CSARDGAGGSLNEQYF.